The 2 T cell receptor beta chains reported below all come from one sample, sequenced in a study of T cell repertoires in cytomegalovirus infection (dated by TCRdb to between 2017 and 2020). Sequenced using an Illumina HiSeq 1500. The public reads were reprocessed in TCRdb via fastp at Q25 and MiXCR, keeping in-frame beta chains. Rows with a matching CDR3 protein are joined into one entry that keeps the most common DNA and genes. This sample has 350,000 to 500,000 distinct CDR3 sequences in its table, and roughly 30% of those were observed once. The top ten hold about an eighth of the sample. The sample consisted of PBMCs. The receptors shown here come from a human donor in good health (CMV status not recorded). Some clones in this sample may be carry-over from other donors' samples.

Comments on this clonotype: A read error may explain this, as a much larger clone is one base away. The chain employs TRBV7-6 and TRBJ1-2, with 9 bases lining up with TRBD1. This CDR3 comprises 15 residues. CDR1 SGHVS and CDR2 FNYEAQ come from the germline V gene. CDR3 nucleotides: TGTGACAGCAGCCCACGCCCGGGACAGGGCTATGGCTACACCTTC. This encodes CDSSPRPGQGYGYTF. The full variable domain, rest sourced from reference TRBV7-6 and TRBJ1-2, is GAGVSQSPRYKVTKRGQDVALRCDPISGHVSLYWYRQALGQGPEFLTYFNYEAQQDKSGLPNDRFSAERPEGSISTLTIQRTEQRDSAMYRCDSSPRPGQGYGYTFGSGTRLTVV.

The V and J genes are TRBV19 and TRBJ2-1, with TRBD1 matching over 7 bases. Germline CDR1 reads LNHDA; CDR2 reads SQIVND (reference sequence). V was pared by 6 bases and J by 1 base, with 15 bases of the junction left unmatched. There are 18 residues in the CDR3. CDR3 residues: CASRTSKTGVRSYNEQFF. The CDR3 DNA reads TGTGCCAGTAGGACCTCGAAAACAGGGGTGAGGTCCTACAATGAGCAGTTCTTC.